The 12 T cell receptor beta chains below all came from one sample that was sequenced in a study of blood T cell repertoires in COVID-19 (dated by TCRdb to 2019 to 2021). The library was generated by the immunoSEQ multiplex PCR assay. TCRdb limited this immuneACCESS table to in-frame rearrangements with V and J called. A share of clones is missing; checked studies link under half to unresolved V genes, and the rest is unexplained. Across this sample there are roughly 80,000 clones, with over 75% seen only once. The top ten constitute 5.8% of the sample. Sequenced sample: peripheral blood. The receptors were gathered from a man aged 50-59 years with active COVID-19.

The sample holds one count of this clone. The CDR3 DNA reads as TGTGCCAGCAGCCCCGACAGGCTGAACACTGAAGCTTTCTTT. Protein product: CASSPDRLNTEAFF. The rearrangement links TRBV7-2 to TRBJ1-1; D might be TRBD1 (6 bases). CDR3 length equals 14 residues. The germline V gene encodes CDR1 SGHTA and CDR2 FQGNSA. Trimming pared 5 bases from V and 0 bases from J, leaving 10 bases between.

The chain employs TRBV10-3 and TRBJ2-5, with 7 positions matching TRBD1. CDR3 length: 14 residues. Germline CDR1 ENHRY, CDR2 SYGVKD. Trimming removed 10 bases from V and 4 bases from J; junction bases left unmatched: 12. The CDR3 nucleotides read TGTGCCACCACTTCAGGGGGTTCTGGAGAGACCCAGTACTTC. Its protein is CATTSGGSGETQYF.

This chain uses TRBV12-5 with TRBJ2-1, with D uncertain. This CDR3 contains 11 residues. V was pared by 1 base and J by 9 bases, with 4 bases between. Germline CDR1 reads LGHNT; CDR2 reads FRNRAP. The DNA for the CDR3 is TGTGCTAGTGGTTTGGGTAGTGAGCAGTTCTTC. Its translation is CASGLGSEQFF.

The chain is built from TRBV5-4 and TRBJ1-1; D is perhaps TRBD1 (6 bases). Germline-derived CDR1 and CDR2 are SGHNT and YYREEE (reference sequence). The CDR3 has 13 residues. Trimming removed 0 bases from V and 11 bases from J, with 14 bases in between. CDR3 DNA sequence: TGTGCCAGCAGCTTGGATAGGGCAGGGGTGGCTTTCTTT. Translating gives CASSLDRAGVAFF.

Only one count was recorded for this clone. The genes are TRBV4-3 and TRBJ2-3; 12 bases align to TRBD2. The CDR3 totals 17 residues. Germline CDR1 reads LGHNA; CDR2 reads YSLEER. Trimming at V came to 0 bases and at J to 5 bases, leaving 6 bases not matched to a gene. CDR3 sequence: CASSQDASGGAGDTQYF. The CDR3 DNA sequence: TGCGCCAGCAGCCAAGATGCTAGCGGGGGGGCGGGAGATACGCAGTATTTT.

J is TRBJ2-3 and V is TRBV4-1; weak D call: TRBD2 (6 bases). The CDR3 runs 16 residues. The ends were cut back, 8 bases at V and 3 bases at J, with 21 bases in the middle. CDR1 is MGHRA and CDR2 is YSYEKL in the germline V gene. CDR3 DNA sequence: TGCGCCAGCGTTCCCGGGAGAAACCTAAGGACAGATACGCAGTATTTT. Translating it yields CASVPGRNLRTDTQYF.

This chain links TRBV7-2 with TRBJ2-1; D perhaps matches TRBD2 (5 bases). Trimming removed 5 bases from V and 0 bases from J, with 11 bases in between. CDR1 is SGHTA, CDR2 FQGNSA, per germline. The CDR3 is 15 residues long. CDR3: CASSPDYSSYNEQFF. For the CDR3, the DNA is TGTGCCAGCAGCCCAGACTATAGCTCCTACAATGAGCAGTTCTTC.

The chain uses TRBV28 and TRBJ2-3; 8 positions agree with TRBD2. V lost 3 bases and J lost 8; bases outside the gene matches: 10. CDR3 length: 15 amino acids. CDR1 is MDHEN, CDR2 SYDVKM, per germline. As DNA, the CDR3 is TGTGCCAGCAGTTTGGGGACTAGGGGTAGGGGTACGCAGTATTTT. This sequence encodes CASSLGTRGRGTQYF.

This clone was found a few times. This chain joins TRBV7-8 and TRBJ1-4; TRBD1 aligns across 7 bases. Per germline, CDR1 SGHVS and CDR2 FQNEAQ. There are 15 residues in the CDR3. The J segment lost 7 bases and the V segment lost 5 bases, leaving 10 bases of the junction unmatched. This CDR3 reads CASSTNRGRGEKLFF. CDR3 bases: TGTGCCAGCAGCACGAACAGGGGCAGGGGTGAAAAACTGTTTTTT. Variable domain in full (rest from reference TRBV7-8 and TRBJ1-4): GAGVSQSPRYKVAKRGQDVALRCDPISGHVSLFWYQQALGQGPEFLTYFQNEAQLDKSGLPSDRFFAERPEGSVSTLKIQRTQQEDSAVYLCASSTNRGRGEKLFFGSGTQLSVL.

The chain is built from TRBV5-1 and TRBJ1-1; D is uncertain. Germline V gene lookup returns CDR1 SGHRS and CDR2 YFSETQ. Trimming removed 2 bases from V and 0 bases from J, with 8 bases in between. The CDR3 runs to 14 residues. In nucleotides, the CDR3 is TGCGCCAGCAGCTTCGAAGACATGAACACTGAAGCTTTCTTT. Amino acids: CASSFEDMNTEAFF.

V gene TRBV12-1 combines with J gene TRBJ1-2. TRBV12-1 has pseudogene status. The CDR3 consists of 10 residues. CDR3 in amino acids: CASSRGGYTF. The CDR3 coding sequence is TGTGCCAGCAGCCGGGGGGGCTACACCTTC.

J is TRBJ2-5 and V is TRBV28, with 9 bases aligning to TRBD1. Germline values: CDR1 MDHEN, CDR2 SYDVKM. Unmatched junction bases numbered 9, after V lost 3 bases and J lost 4 bases. The CDR3 loop spans 16 amino acids. CDR3 sequence (DNA): TGTGCCAGCAGTTTTTCACAGGGGGCATTTGGAGAGACCCAGTACTTC. This translates into CASSFSQGAFGETQYF.